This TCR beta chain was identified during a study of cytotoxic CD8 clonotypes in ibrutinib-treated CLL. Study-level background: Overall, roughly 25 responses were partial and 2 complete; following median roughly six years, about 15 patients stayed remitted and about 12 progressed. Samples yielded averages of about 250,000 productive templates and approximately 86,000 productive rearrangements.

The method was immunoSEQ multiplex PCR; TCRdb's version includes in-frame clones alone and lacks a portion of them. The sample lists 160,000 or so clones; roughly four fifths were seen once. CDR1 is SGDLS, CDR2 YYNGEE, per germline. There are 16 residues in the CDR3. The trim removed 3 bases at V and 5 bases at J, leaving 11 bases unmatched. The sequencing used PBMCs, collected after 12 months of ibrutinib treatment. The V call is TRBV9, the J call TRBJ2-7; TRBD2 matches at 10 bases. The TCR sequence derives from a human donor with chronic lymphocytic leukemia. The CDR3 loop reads CASSGGEGSGRHEQYF. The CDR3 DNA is TGTGCCAGCAGCGGCGGGGAGGGTAGCGGGAGGCACGAGCAGTACTTC.